What follows are 26 T cell receptor beta chains derived from one specimen sequenced in a study of blood T cells in healthy people across ages. Alongside a J-beta primer mix, a sample-barcoded 5' primer served in a second PCR lasting 7 to 11 cycles. TCRdb reanalysed the 5' RACE reads using MiXCR and keeps one entry per CDR3 protein. The table shows about 680,000 distinct CDR3 sequences, with 45% to 50% occurring only once. The sample taken for sequencing was blood. These receptors came from a woman aged 60-70 years in good health.

This rearrangement joins TRBV7-9 to TRBJ2-1; 8 bases fit TRBD2. Germline lookup yields CDR1 SEHNR and CDR2 FQNEAQ (reference sequence). The J segment lost 3 bases and the V segment lost 6 bases, leaving 10 bases of the junction unmatched. The CDR3 sequence is 16 residues long. The CDR3 DNA reads TGTGCCAGCAGAGAAAAGGCTAGCGGGCTCTACAATGAGCAGTTCTTC. Translating gives CASREKASGLYNEQFF.

This clonotype was recorded at least ten times. The rearrangement joins TRBV4-3 to TRBJ1-2, with D possibly matching TRBD1 (5 bases). Trimming shortened V by 4 bases and J by 3 bases, and 15 bases separated the two germline ends. The CDR3 runs 15 residues. Germline CDR1 is LGHNA and CDR2 is YSLEER. CDR3 DNA sequence: TGCGCCAGCAGCCTATCTTCAGGGATCGACTATGGCTACACCTTC. Protein sequence: CASSLSSGIDYGYTF.

The rearrangement joins TRBV27 to TRBJ2-1; D is perhaps TRBD1 or TRBD2 (5 bases each). V lost 9 bases and J 5 bases, leaving 14 bases between the germline ends. The CDR3 spans 13 residues. CDR1 and CDR2 from the germline V gene are MNHEY and SMNVEV (reference sequence). CDR3 DNA sequence: TGTGCCAGAAAGAGGGACGGAGACAATGAGCAGTTCTTC. This encodes CARKRDGDNEQFF.

This clonotype came up many times. The V and J genes are TRBV2 and TRBJ2-2; tentatively, D is TRBD2 (5 bases). V was trimmed by 1 base and J by 6 bases, leaving 12 bases between them. CDR1 is SNHLY and CDR2 is FYNNEI in the germline V gene. This CDR3 has 15 amino acids. The CDR3 loop reads CASSEGAVAPGELFF. CDR3 nucleotide sequence: TGTGCCAGCAGTGAAGGAGCGGTAGCCCCCGGGGAGCTGTTTTTT.

The chain is built from TRBV27 and TRBJ1-2; maybe TRBD1 (5 bases). This CDR3 region has 15 residues. V was pared by 0 bases and J by 8 bases, with 16 bases between. CDR1 MNHEY and CDR2 SMNVEV come from the germline V gene (reference sequence). CDR3 protein: CASSLSGTELGGYTF. The CDR3 DNA reads TGTGCCAGCAGTTTATCGGGGACCGAGCTTGGGGGCTACACCTTC.

The CDR3 spells CASSQGGTSGGYNEQFF. CDR3 nucleotides: TGCGCCAGCAGCCAAGGAGGGACTAGCGGGGGGTACAATGAGCAGTTCTTC. V gene TRBV4-3 combines with J gene TRBJ2-1, with 15 bases fitting TRBD2. Germline V gene data show CDR1 as LGHNA and CDR2 as YSLEER. This CDR3 has 17 amino acids. The ends lost 1 base at V and 4 bases at J; junction bases unmatched: 2.

The chain links TRBV11-2 to TRBJ2-3, with 8 bases fitting TRBD2. CDR3 length equals 16 residues. Germline V gene data show CDR1 as SGHAT and CDR2 as FQNNGV. V gave up 4 bases and J gave up 6 bases; unmatched junction bases: 12. The CDR3, as DNA: TGTGCCAGCAGCTGGCAGGGGACGGGGGGGAGGGATACGCAGTATTTT. It is translated as CASSWQGTGGRDTQYF.

This chain links TRBV2 with TRBJ1-5; D not resolved. The CDR3 is 15 amino acids. Germline CDR1 SNHLY, CDR2 FYNNEI. V was trimmed by 5 bases and J by 1 base, leaving 12 bases between them. The DNA for the CDR3 is TGTGCCAGCAGTCGGGAGGATGGAAGCAATCAGCCCCAGCATTTT. This translates into CASSREDGSNQPQHF.

This chain links TRBV5-1 with TRBJ2-1, with 10 bases identical to TRBD2. V lost 0 bases to trimming and J lost 10 bases; unmatched junction nucleotides: 4. The CDR3 has 14 amino acids. Germline CDR1 is SGHRS and CDR2 is YFSETQ. The CDR3 region is CASSLEASGSEQFF. The CDR3 DNA reads as TGCGCCAGCAGCTTGGAGGCTAGCGGGAGCGAGCAGTTCTTC.

Only a few counts were recorded for this clonotype. The chain couples TRBV15 to TRBJ2-7; 12 bases map to TRBD2. Germline values: CDR1 LNHNV, CDR2 YYDKDF (reference sequence). V was pared by 0 bases and J by 9 bases, with 18 bases of the junction left unmatched. This CDR3 region has 19 residues. CDR3 in DNA: TGTGCCACCAGCAGAGATAAGTCCGGGACTAGCGGGTCCCTACGAGTGCAGTACTTC. Translated, it gives CATSRDKSGTSGSLRVQYF.

The chain employs TRBV25-1 and TRBJ1-2, with D perhaps TRBD1 (5 bases). Trimming took 2 bases from V and 1 from J, leaving 11 bases between them. The germline V gene has CDR1 MGHDK and CDR2 SYGVNS. The CDR3 contains 15 residues. Written as DNA, the CDR3 is TGTGCCAGCAGTGAAAGGCGGGGGATTAACTATGGCTACACCTTC. It specifies CASSERRGINYGYTF.

Only a few counts were recorded for this clonotype. The rearrangement uses TRBV7-2 and TRBJ2-5; D possibly corresponds to TRBD1 (5 bases). Trimming removed 0 bases from V and 2 bases from J, with 7 bases in between. Germline V CDR1 and CDR2: SGHTA, FQGNSA. This CDR3 has 14 residues. CDR3 in amino acids: CASSLARTQETQYF. CDR3 coding DNA: TGTGCCAGCAGCTTAGCGAGGACACAAGAGACCCAGTACTTC.

This clonotype has just a few counts. The chain couples TRBV29-1 to TRBJ2-1; no definite D call. TRBJ2-7 matches the DNA end more closely, so the J call is doubtful. This CDR3 region has 11 residues. CDR1 SQVTM and CDR2 ANQGSEA come from the germline V gene. CDR3 bases: TGCAGCGTTGAGTTGTACAATGAGCAGTACTTC. Translation gives CSVELYNEQYF.

The V and J genes are TRBV20-1 and TRBJ2-1, with TRBD1 matching over 7 bases. After removal of 5 bases from V and 8 bases from J, the junction contained 9 bases not matched to a gene. Germline V lookup: CDR1 DFQATT, CDR2 SNEGSKA (reference sequence). CDR3 length: 13 amino acids. The CDR3 reads CSAEKTGVDEQFF. The CDR3 DNA follows: TGCAGTGCTGAGAAAACAGGGGTGGATGAGCAGTTCTTC.

The gene calls are TRBV5-1 and TRBJ2-2, with no clear D. Trimming removed 0 bases from V and 2 bases from J, with 14 bases in between. This CDR3 contains 17 residues. Germline CDR1 and CDR2: SGHRS and YFSETQ. The CDR3 loop reads CASSLGRWLLNTGELFF. Here the CDR3 DNA reads TGCGCCAGCAGCTTGGGCCGCTGGCTCTTAAACACCGGGGAGCTGTTTTTT. Using reference TRBV5-1 and TRBJ2-2 for the parts outside the CDR3, the full variable domain is KAGVTQTPRYLIKTRGQQVTLSCSPISGHRSVSWYQQTPGQGLQFLFEYFSETQRNKGNFPGRFSGRQFSNSRSEMNVSTLELGDSALYLCASSLGRWLLNTGELFFGEGSRLTVL.

The chain is built from TRBV5-1 and TRBJ2-3, with 9 bases identical to TRBD2. The CDR3 covers 16 residues. V shed 4 bases, J shed 9 bases, and the junction held 15 bases outside the gene matches. Germline V gene sequence: CDR1 SGHRS, CDR2 YFSETQ. CDR3 in DNA: TGCGCCAGCAGCCCCAGGCAAATAGCGGGAGTAAGGACGCAGTATTTT. It is translated as CASSPRQIAGVRTQYF.

The chain combines TRBV7-3 with TRBJ2-7, with 7 bases matching TRBD1. Germline lookup yields CDR1 SGHTA and CDR2 FQGTGA. This CDR3 has 15 amino acids. J was trimmed by 7 bases and V by 5 bases; bases with no gene match: 14. As DNA, the CDR3 is TGTGCCAGCAGCCCCGGGACAGACCACTACAATGAGCAGTACTTC. Protein: CASSPGTDHYNEQYF. Based on the CDR3 plus reference TRBV7-3 and TRBJ2-7, the full variable domain is GAGVSQTPSNKVTEKGKYVELRCDPISGHTALYWYRQSLGQGPEFLIYFQGTGAADDSGLPNDRFFAVRPEGSVSTLKIQRTERGDSAVYLCASSPGTDHYNEQYFGPGTRLTVT.

This clonotype was counted once. This chain links TRBV15 with TRBJ2-7; 9 bases map to TRBD1. In germline, CDR1 is LNHNV, CDR2 YYDKDF (reference sequence). Trimming at V came to 1 base and at J to 5 bases, leaving 6 bases not matched to a gene. The CDR3 has 15 residues. Here the CDR3 DNA reads TGTGCCACCAGCAGAGGGACAGGGGAAGTGGACGAGCAGTACTTC. Residues: CATSRGTGEVDEQYF. Filled out from reference TRBV15 and TRBJ2-7, the complete variable domain reads DAMVIQNPRYQVTQFGKPVTLSCSQTLNHNVMYWYQQKSSQAPKLLFHYYDKDFNNEADTPDNFQSRRPNTSFCFLDIRSPGLGDTAMYLCATSRGTGEVDEQYFGPGTRLTVT.

The sample holds one count of this clonotype. V usage is TRBV28 and J usage is TRBJ2-1; 9 bases fit TRBD2. Losses at the gene ends were 5 bases for V and 4 bases for J; bases not matched to a gene: 6. CDR3 length: 15 amino acids. Germline V gene lookup returns CDR1 MDHEN and CDR2 SYDVKM. CDR3 DNA: TGTGCCAGCAGTCTAGCGGGACCTACTTACAATGAGCAGTTCTTC. Protein: CASSLAGPTYNEQFF.

This clonotype came up a few times. The chain uses TRBV7-9 and TRBJ2-1; TRBD1 aligns across 8 bases. Losses at the gene ends were 1 base for V and 8 bases for J; bases not matched to a gene: 7. This CDR3 is built from 15 residues. The germline V gene encodes CDR1 SEHNR and CDR2 FQNEAQ (reference sequence). The CDR3 DNA follows: TGTGCCAGCAGCTTAGTGCAGGGGGCGGAGTATGAGCAGTTCTTC. Translation: CASSLVQGAEYEQFF.

This sequence joins TRBV20-1 and TRBJ2-3; 9 nucleotides agree with TRBD2. V lost 6 bases and J lost 2; bases outside the gene matches: 15. Per germline, CDR1 DFQATT and CDR2 SNEGSKA (reference sequence). This CDR3 is 17 amino acids long. The CDR3, as DNA: TGCAGTGCCGCTGCCATACTAGCGGGTTCGACCACAGATACGCAGTATTTT. This encodes CSAAAILAGSTTDTQYF.

The table lists this clonotype with a count of one. The chain uses TRBV27 and TRBJ1-2; D perhaps matches TRBD1 (6 bases). Trimming stripped 5 bases from V and 10 bases from J, with 20 bases between. CDR1 is MNHEY, CDR2 SMNVEV, per germline (reference sequence). This CDR3 has 14 amino acids. CDR3 DNA: TGTGCCAGCAGTCCCCAAACAGGGCAATCCCTCTACACCTTC. Its translation is CASSPQTGQSLYTF.

The chain uses TRBV28 and TRBJ2-1; D may be TRBD2 (6 bases). The V end lost 7 bases, the J end lost 4 bases, and 11 bases lay between the germline ends. The CDR3 is 13 residues long. Per the germline V gene, CDR1 is MDHEN and CDR2 is SYDVKM. The CDR3 spells CASNSGRYNEQFF. The CDR3 DNA reads TGTGCCAGCAATTCCGGGAGATACAATGAGCAGTTCTTC. The full variable domain, its missing parts supplied by reference TRBV28 and TRBJ2-1, is DVKVTQSSRYLVKRTGEKVFLECVQDMDHENMFWYRQDPGLGLRLIYFSYDVKMKEKGDIPEGYSVSREKKERFSLILESASTNQTSMYLCASNSGRYNEQFFGPGTRLTVL.

This sequence joins TRBV20-1 and TRBJ2-7; D is undetermined. Germline values: CDR1 DFQATT, CDR2 SNEGSKA (reference sequence). The V end lost 6 bases, the J end lost 2 bases, and 11 bases lay between the germline ends. The CDR3 is made up of 12 amino acids. The CDR3 loop is CSASTVTYEQYF. The CDR3 region has the DNA TGCAGTGCCAGTACTGTGACCTACGAGCAGTACTTC.

This chain uses TRBV5-1 with TRBJ2-1; no definite D call. V lost 4 bases and J 4 bases, leaving 9 bases between the germline ends. The CDR3 has 13 residues. Germline CDR1 SGHRS, CDR2 YFSETQ. The CDR3 spells CASSPDEYNEQFF. DNA for the CDR3: TGCGCCAGCAGCCCGGACGAGTACAATGAGCAGTTCTTC.

This chain connects TRBV4-3 to TRBJ1-1, with no clear D. CDR3 size: 15 residues. V gave up 4 bases and J gave up 1 base, with 13 bases separating them. CDR1 is LGHNA, CDR2 YSLEER, per germline. The CDR3 DNA reads TGCGCCAGCAGCCGAAACCCGACACCGAACACTGAAGCTTTCTTT. It translates to CASSRNPTPNTEAFF.